A single sample gave rise to the 20 T cell receptor beta chains below, sequenced in a study of cytomegalovirus exposure and HLA in healthy donors. Sequencing used immunoSEQ multiplex PCR; TCRdb keeps in-frame clones, though not all of them. The sample has 90,000 to 150,000 clones; around 85% are singletons. Sequenced input: PBMCs. Every receptor here comes from a man in his late teens or twenties in good health and CMV-seropositive.

This chain uses TRBV9 with TRBJ2-1; 8 bases are shared with TRBD2. The CDR3 is made up of 14 amino acids. V was clipped by 4 bases and J by 10 bases; unmatched bases: 10. The V gene's germline CDR1 is SGDLS and CDR2 YYNGEE. This chain's CDR3 is CASSIEAGGREQFF. CDR3 DNA sequence: TGTGCCAGCAGCATAGAGGCGGGGGGCCGGGAGCAGTTCTTC.

The chain links TRBV7-9 to TRBJ2-5, with D possibly being TRBD1 (5 bases). CDR1 is SEHNR, CDR2 FQNEAQ, per germline (reference sequence). This CDR3 is 13 amino acids long. The V end lost 3 bases, the J end lost 4 bases, and 9 bases lay between the germline ends. The CDR3 DNA reads as TGTGCCAGCAGCTTCAGGGTCCGAGAGACCCAGTACTTC. Protein: CASSFRVRETQYF.

CDR3 in DNA: TGCGCCAGCAGCCAAGATAGCCAGAACCTTAACTATGGCTACACCTTC. This encodes CASSQDSQNLNYGYTF. This chain uses TRBV4-1 with TRBJ1-2, with D uncertain. V lost 0 bases, J lost 1 base, and 12 bases lay in between. Germline CDR1 reads MGHRA; CDR2 reads YSYEKL. There are 16 residues in the CDR3.

J is TRBJ1-4 and V is TRBV27, with 10 bases matching TRBD1. The germline gives CDR1 MNHEY, CDR2 SMNVEV (reference sequence). The CDR3 sequence is 15 residues long. With 6 bases clipped from V and 1 base from J, the junction kept 2 bases outside the gene matches. CDR3 nucleotide sequence: TGTGCCAGCAGCCGGGACAGGGGAACTAATGAAAAACTGTTTTTT. Protein sequence: CASSRDRGTNEKLFF.

The rearrangement uses TRBV12-5 and TRBJ1-1; the D is unclear. This CDR3 contains 9 residues. Germline V gene sequence: CDR1 LGHNT, CDR2 FRNRAP. The V gene lost 4 bases and the J gene lost 12 bases, with 6 bases spanning the gap. The CDR3: CASGSPTFF. The CDR3 nucleotides are TGTGCTAGTGGTTCCCCAACTTTCTTT. Looking up the rest from reference TRBV12-5 and TRBJ1-1 gives the full variable domain: DARVTQTPRHKVTEMGQEVTMRCQPILGHNTVFWYRQTMMQGLELLAYFRNRAPLDDSGMPKDRFSAEMPDATLATLKIQPSEPRDSAVYFCASGSPTFFGQGTRLTVV.

The chain links TRBV10-3 to TRBJ1-4, with 8 bases aligning to TRBD1. CDR3 size: 15 residues. J was trimmed by 4 bases and V by 10 bases; bases with no gene match: 11. Germline V CDR1 and CDR2: ENHRY, SYGVKD. CDR3 nucleotides: TGTGCCACCGGGCAGGGGGCTCCGGGTAATGAAAAACTGTTTTTT. The encoded protein is CATGQGAPGNEKLFF.

The chain employs TRBV6-5 and TRBJ1-3; D is undetermined. The V end lost 6 bases, the J end lost 0 bases, and 9 bases lay between the germline ends. CDR1 is MNHEY, CDR2 SVGAGI, per germline. The length of the CDR3 is 14 residues. Here the CDR3 DNA reads TGTGCCAGCAGAGCCGGTACCTCTGGAAACACCATATATTTT. This sequence encodes CASRAGTSGNTIYF.

V gene TRBV10-2 combines with J gene TRBJ2-7; possible D gene TRBD2, 5 bases. The V end lost 0 bases, the J end lost 1 base, and 7 bases lay between the germline ends. The germline V gene encodes CDR1 WSHSY and CDR2 SAAADI. The CDR3 is made up of 14 amino acids. CDR3 protein: CASSESGSSYEQYF. CDR3 DNA sequence: TGCGCCAGCAGTGAGTCAGGGAGTTCCTACGAGCAGTACTTC.

The chain joins TRBV16 to TRBJ1-5; D is uncertain. Trimming stripped 5 bases from V and 4 bases from J, with 9 bases between. The germline gives CDR1 KGHSY, CDR2 FQNENV. This CDR3 comprises 13 residues. CDR3 residues: CASSSRYNQPQHF. The CDR3 DNA reads TGTGCCAGCAGCTCGCGATATAATCAGCCCCAGCATTTT.

This chain uses TRBV4-2 with TRBJ2-2; 9 bases match TRBD2. The CDR3 spans 18 residues. The ends lost 0 bases at V and 2 bases at J; junction bases unmatched: 7. From germline, CDR1 is LGHNA and CDR2 YNFKEQ. CDR3: CASSQDHSGGPNTGELFF. In DNA, the CDR3 is TGTGCCAGCAGCCAAGATCATAGCGGGGGCCCCAACACCGGGGAGCTGTTTTTT.

The V and J genes are TRBV13 and TRBJ2-3, with D tentatively TRBD2 (6 bases). V dropped 3 bases and J dropped 2 bases, with 21 bases sitting between them. This CDR3 is built from 18 residues. CDR1 is PRHDT, CDR2 FYEKMQ, per germline (reference sequence). The DNA for the CDR3 is TGTGCCAGCAGCTTCGGGACGGAGGGAGTTCTTGCCACAGATACGCAGTATTTT. It yields the protein CASSFGTEGVLATDTQYF.

This chain's CDR3 is CASSGGATGLFFEQYF. The CDR3 DNA sequence: TGTGCCAGCAGTGGCGGCGCGACAGGGCTATTCTTCGAGCAGTACTTC. The chain uses TRBV6-1 and TRBJ2-7; 7 bases line up with TRBD1. Germline V gives CDR1 MNHNS, CDR2 SASEGT. Trimming at V came to 4 bases and at J to 6 bases, leaving 15 bases not matched to a gene. The CDR3 totals 16 residues.

V gene TRBV27 combines with J gene TRBJ1-2, with TRBD1 as a possible D gene (5 bases). Germline V gives CDR1 MNHEY, CDR2 SMNVEV (reference sequence). The CDR3 totals 14 residues. The ends were cut back, 6 bases at V and 7 bases at J, with 18 bases in the middle. This chain's CDR3 is CASSFGQGGAGYTF. Here the CDR3 DNA reads TGTGCCAGCAGCTTTGGGCAGGGCGGAGCTGGCTACACCTTC.

In the case of this clone: One end of the junction varies from germline; a read error may be responsible. The J gene is TRBJ1-5, the V gene TRBV6-1; D gene unclear. The CDR3 loop spans 12 amino acids. Germline lookup yields CDR1 MNHNS and CDR2 SASEGT. CDR3 nucleotide sequence: TGTACCAGCAGAGGAGGGCGGCGGAGCCAGCATTTT. Protein sequence: CTSRGGRRSQHF.

V and J are TRBV9 and TRBJ2-1; the match to TRBD2 covers 8 bases. V lost 1 base, J lost 8 bases, and 11 bases stayed unmatched. CDR1 is SGDLS, CDR2 YYNGEE, per germline. This CDR3 has 16 residues. The CDR3 nucleotides read TGTGCCAGCAGCGTATTCAGCGGGGGAATCTTGGATGAGCAGTTCTTC. Its protein is CASSVFSGGILDEQFF. Full variable domain (remainder filled in from reference TRBV9 and TRBJ2-1): DSGVTQTPKHLITATGQRVTLRCSPRSGDLSVYWYQQSLDQGLQFLIQYYNGEERAKGNILERFSAQQFPDLHSELNLSSLELGDSALYFCASSVFSGGILDEQFFGPGTRLTVL.

V and J are TRBV5-4 and TRBJ2-3; possible D gene TRBD2, 5 bases. V shed 4 bases and J shed 5 bases, with 17 bases lying between them. The CDR3 extends over 15 amino acids. Germline CDR1 and CDR2: SGHNT and YYREEE (reference sequence). The CDR3 loop reads CASSPGGSAGDTQYF. CDR3 in DNA: TGTGCCAGCAGCCCAGGCGGTAGCGCAGGAGATACGCAGTATTTT.

The table lists this clone with a few counts. V and J are TRBV7-2 and TRBJ2-1; no firm D call. The CDR3 spans 12 residues. Trimming shortened V by 5 bases and J by 7 bases, and 9 bases separated the two germline ends. Germline CDR1 reads SGHTA; CDR2 reads FQGNSA. The CDR3 here is CASSAPRNEQFF. The CDR3, as DNA: TGTGCCAGCAGCGCCCCGCGGAATGAGCAGTTCTTC.

The chain carries TRBV5-1 and TRBJ2-1; TRBD1 matches 9 bases. Germline loops: CDR1 SGHRS, CDR2 YFSETQ. CDR3 length equals 15 residues. The V gene end was trimmed by 4 bases and the J gene end by 6 bases; junction bases not matched to a gene: 8. The CDR3 here is CASSARTGEGNEQFF. CDR3 sequence (DNA): TGCGCCAGCAGCGCCCGGACAGGGGAAGGCAATGAGCAGTTCTTC.

This clone occurred once. V and J are TRBV7-9 and TRBJ1-4; possible D gene TRBD1, 5 bases. V was trimmed by 4 bases and J by 5 bases, leaving 11 bases between them. The CDR3 runs 14 residues. Looked up from germline, CDR1 is SEHNR and CDR2 is FQNEAQ (reference sequence). CDR3 nucleotides: TGTGCCAGCAGCTCGCAGGGCTCCAATGAAAAACTGTTTTTT. It codes for CASSSQGSNEKLFF.

This chain uses TRBV5-1 with TRBJ1-4, with 9 bases fitting TRBD1. Germline CDR1 reads SGHRS; CDR2 reads YFSETQ. Trimming took 5 bases from V and 6 from J; bases not matched to a gene: 8. The CDR3 runs 15 residues. CDR3 coding DNA: TGCGCCAGCAGACCCCAAGGGGACAGGGATGAAAAACTGTTTTTT. Translation: CASRPQGDRDEKLFF.